This TCR beta chain was recovered during a study of blood T cell repertoires in COVID-19. Study-level information: Researchers got acute and convalescent COVID-19 samples from the United States, Italy and Spain. T cells, B-cell-depleted T cells, or PBMCs supplied cDNA or gDNA.

The CDR3 is 15 amino acids. Germline V gives CDR1 KGHSH, CDR2 LQKENI. Germline trimming cut 3 bases from V and 3 bases from J; bases unmatched to any gene: 6. In the original analysis: The assay estimated nucleated cells by amplifying reference gene primers. Sequencing used immunoSEQ multiplex PCR; TCRdb keeps in-frame clones, though not all of them. For V, J and clone size, that table is used; D and trimming come from the DNA. The table has 180,000 or so clones, approximately 88% seen once. The J gene is TRBJ1-2, the V gene TRBV18, with 8 bases that match TRBD1. Sequenced material: peripheral blood. This clonotype was sampled from a woman aged 25-40 years with acute or convalescent COVID-19. The CDR3, as DNA: TGTGCCAGCTCACCTGGACAGGGAGGGTACTATGGCTACACCTTC. This encodes CASSPGQGGYYGYTF.